The 3 T cell receptor beta chains below were found in one sample sequenced in a study of blood T cell repertoires in COVID-19. Only in-frame clones appear in the TCRdb table, and some are missing; sequencing was by immunoSEQ multiplex PCR. The data contain roughly 63,000 clones, roughly 80% of them seen just once; the ten biggest clones take up 10% to 15%. The sample was peripheral blood. The receptors shown here come from an elderly man with acute or convalescent COVID-19.

The chain has TRBV30 and TRBJ1-2, with a possible D match to TRBD1 (5 bases). CDR1 and CDR2 from the germline V gene are GTSNPN and SVGIG (reference sequence). V gave up 8 bases and J gave up 1 base, with 20 bases separating them. The CDR3 contains 15 residues. CDR3 sequence (DNA): TGTGCCACTCACAGGTCCCTCAACCTTAACTATGGCTACACCTTC. It specifies CATHRSLNLNYGYTF. Using reference TRBV30 and TRBJ1-2 for the parts outside the CDR3, the full variable domain is SQTIHQWPATLVQPVGSPLSLECTVEGTSNPNLYWYRQAAGRGLQLLFYSVGIGQISSEVPQNLSASRPQDRQFILSSKKLLLSDSGFYLCATHRSLNLNYGYTFGSGTRLTVV.

The rearrangement links TRBV5-1 to TRBJ2-7; no definite D call. The CDR3 runs to 13 residues. Trimming took off 2 bases at V and 4 bases at J, with 10 bases between the two ends. Germline-derived CDR1 and CDR2 are SGHRS and YFSETQ. The CDR3 DNA reads TGCGCCAGCAGCTTAGAACTCGAATACGAGCAGTACTTC. It specifies CASSLELEYEQYF.

This clone has only one observation. CDR3 amino acids: CASSTTSGRYEQYF. CDR3 bases: TGTGCCAGCAGTACGACTAGCGGGAGGTACGAGCAGTACTTC. The rearrangement joins TRBV28 to TRBJ2-7, with 13 bases identical to TRBD2. Germline lookup yields CDR1 MDHEN and CDR2 SYDVKM. The CDR3 spans 14 residues. V shed 5 bases and J 4 bases; nucleotides not matched to a gene: 2.